Shown below are 17 T cell receptor beta chains from a single sample sequenced in a study of blood T cell repertoires in COVID-19. TCRdb's copy holds only in-frame clones and misses some; the assay was immunoSEQ multiplex PCR. The table records about 110,000 clones, over 65% of them present only once. Sequencing was carried out using peripheral blood. The receptors here all came from a woman between 40 and 50 years old with acute or convalescent COVID-19.

The chain carries TRBV28 and TRBJ1-4, with unresolved D. Germline assignment: CDR1 MDHEN and CDR2 SYDVKM. CDR3 size: 15 residues. Trimming stripped 2 bases from V and 0 bases from J, with 7 bases between. CDR3 nucleotide sequence: TGTGCCAGCAGTTTAATGGGCTCAACTAATGAAAAACTGTTTTTT. Protein sequence: CASSLMGSTNEKLFF.

The chain employs TRBV28 and TRBJ1-2; 7 bases map to TRBD1. The CDR3 covers 14 residues. Trimming removed 7 bases from V and 4 bases from J; junction bases left unmatched: 9. Germline V gives CDR1 MDHEN, CDR2 SYDVKM. The CDR3 is CASNRQGSSYGYTF. DNA for the CDR3: TGTGCCAGCAATCGACAGGGAAGTTCCTATGGCTACACCTTC.

This chain joins TRBV29-1 and TRBJ1-5, with D possibly matching TRBD1 (5 bases). Germline V gene sequence: CDR1 SQVTM, CDR2 ANQGSEA. This CDR3 has 13 amino acids. Trimming removed 4 bases at V and 4 bases at J, with 11 bases between. CDR3 sequence reads: CSVVWGLNQPQHF. The CDR3 nucleotides are TGCAGCGTTGTCTGGGGCCTTAATCAGCCCCAGCATTTT. Full variable domain (missing parts from reference TRBV29-1 and TRBJ1-5): SAVISQKPSRDICQRGTSLTIQCQVDSQVTMMFWYRQQPGQSLTLIATANQGSEATYESGFVIDKFPISRPNLTFSTLTVSNMSPEDSSIYLCSVVWGLNQPQHFGDGTRLSIL.

The chain is built from TRBV7-9 and TRBJ1-2, with D possibly TRBD1 on 5 matching bases. CDR1 and CDR2 from the germline V gene are SEHNR and FQNEAQ (reference sequence). V was pared by 5 bases and J by 0 bases, with 13 bases between. The CDR3 covers 15 residues. CDR3 nucleotides: TGTGCCAGCAGCGAATCGGGGGGTACTAACTATGGCTACACCTTC. This gives the protein CASSESGGTNYGYTF.

This clone was observed a few times. V gene TRBV7-2 combines with J gene TRBJ2-7, with 7 bases identical to TRBD1. With V trimmed by 5 bases and J by 0 bases, 10 bases remained unmatched. The germline gives CDR1 SGHTA, CDR2 FQGNSA. The CDR3 sequence is 16 residues long. CDR3 sequence: CASSEPGQSSSYEQYF. For the CDR3, the DNA is TGTGCCAGCAGCGAACCGGGACAGAGTAGCTCCTACGAGCAGTACTTC.

This clone was detected a few times. This chain connects TRBV2 to TRBJ1-4, with 7 bases matching TRBD1. Germline CDR1 and CDR2: SNHLY and FYNNEI. The CDR3 is 16 residues long. V shed 6 bases and J 0 bases; nucleotides not matched to a gene: 7. The CDR3 reads CASSRQGRATNEKLFF. The CDR3 DNA reads TGTGCCAGCAGCAGACAGGGTCGGGCAACTAATGAAAAACTGTTTTTT.

This chain connects TRBV20-1 to TRBJ1-1; 7 bases line up with TRBD1. Germline values: CDR1 DFQATT, CDR2 SNEGSKA (reference sequence). V lost 3 bases and J lost 5; bases outside the gene matches: 0. This CDR3 contains 11 residues. The CDR3 bases are TGCAGTGCTAGCAGGGGGACTGAAGCTTTCTTT. Amino acids: CSASRGTEAFF.

V usage is TRBV14 and J usage is TRBJ1-1; D is unresolved. The germline V gene has CDR1 SGHDN and CDR2 FVKESK. The CDR3 contains 13 residues. The V end lost 4 bases, the J end lost 3 bases, and 9 bases lay between the germline ends. The CDR3 DNA follows: TGTGCCAGCAGCCCACGTCGGGACACTGAAGCTTTCTTT. Its translation is CASSPRRDTEAFF.

This sequence joins TRBV7-3 and TRBJ1-2; TRBD1 matches 8 bases. The CDR3 runs to 16 residues. V trimming: 5 bases; J trimming: 4 bases; junction bases outside the gene matches: 12. The germline CDR1 and CDR2 sequences are SGHTA and FQGTGA. The CDR3 spells CASSPGQGSATYGYTF. The CDR3 bases are TGTGCCAGCAGCCCTGGACAGGGTTCCGCAACCTATGGCTACACCTTC.

The chain is built from TRBV30 and TRBJ1-2; a weak D match, TRBD1 (6 bases). Germline V gives CDR1 GTSNPN, CDR2 SVGIG (reference sequence). V was pared by 1 base and J by 4 bases, with 13 bases between. The CDR3 has 14 amino acids. The CDR3 DNA is TGTGCCTGGAGTGCCGTATGGGACACCTATGGCTACACCTTC. This gives the protein CAWSAVWDTYGYTF.

This clone occurred once. The chain is built from TRBV7-3 and TRBJ2-1; D remains unclear. The germline CDR1 and CDR2 sequences are SGHTA and FQGTGA. Trimming left V 4 bases short and J 4 bases short, with 11 bases between. The CDR3 loop spans 14 amino acids. This CDR3 reads CASSSDGLYNEQFF. Written as DNA, the CDR3 is TGTGCCAGCAGCTCGGATGGGCTTTACAATGAGCAGTTCTTC.

The sample holds a few counts of this clone. J is TRBJ2-5 and V is TRBV7-9; D is ambiguous. The CDR3 length is 14 residues. V lost 1 base to trimming and J lost 3 bases, with 9 bases between them. Germline V gene lookup returns CDR1 SEHNR and CDR2 FQNEAQ (reference sequence). CDR3 residues: CASSLVALEETQYF. CDR3 bases: TGTGCCAGCAGCTTAGTGGCTCTAGAAGAGACCCAGTACTTC.

The chain links TRBV15 to TRBJ1-5, with D maybe TRBD1 (5 bases). The CDR3 is 15 residues long. Trimming cost V 8 bases and J 0 bases, with 14 bases left between them. Per the germline V gene, CDR1 is LNHNV and CDR2 is YYDKDF (reference sequence). Here the CDR3 reads CATRGGAYSNQPQHF. The CDR3 bases are TGTGCCACCCGCGGGGGAGCCTATAGCAATCAGCCCCAGCATTTT.

This clone was observed a handful of times. The chain is built from TRBV7-8 and TRBJ2-7; D is possibly TRBD1 (5 bases). Germline CDR1 is SGHVS and CDR2 is FQNEAQ. The CDR3 covers 13 residues. Deletions cut 2 bases from V and 6 bases from J, with 11 bases between. CDR3: CASSLQGTAEQYF. As DNA, the CDR3 is TGTGCCAGCAGCTTACAGGGAACCGCCGAGCAGTACTTC. The full variable domain, with the rest looked up from reference TRBV7-8 and TRBJ2-7, is GAGVSQSPRYKVAKRGQDVALRCDPISGHVSLFWYQQALGQGPEFLTYFQNEAQLDKSGLPSDRFFAERPEGSVSTLKIQRTQQEDSAVYLCASSLQGTAEQYFGPGTRLTVT.

This clone was seen more than once but under ten times. The J gene is TRBJ1-6, the V gene TRBV30, with a weak D call TRBD1 (6 bases). Trimming shortened V by 3 bases and J by 2 bases, and 14 bases separated the two germline ends. This CDR3 is built from 16 residues. Germline CDR1 reads GTSNPN; CDR2 reads SVGIG (reference sequence). CDR3 residues: CAWRPQGFTYNSPLHF. The CDR3 nucleotides read TGTGCCTGGAGACCACAGGGTTTCACCTATAATTCACCCCTCCACTTT.

V and J are TRBV6-4 and TRBJ2-2; 10 nucleotides agree with TRBD2. Germline V gene lookup returns CDR1 MRHNA and CDR2 SNTAGT. The CDR3 spans 15 residues. Trimming took 6 bases from V and 7 from J; bases not matched to a gene: 8. In DNA, the CDR3 is TGTGCCAGCAGAGCAACTAGCGGGGCCGACGGGGAGCTGTTTTTT. It yields the protein CASRATSGADGELFF.

This rearrangement joins TRBV6-2 or TRBV6-3 to TRBJ2-3; weak D call: TRBD1 (6 bases). Germline-derived CDR1 and CDR2 are MNHEY and SVGEGT. The V and J ends lost 4 bases and 0 bases respectively, with 8 bases between them. The CDR3 spans 14 residues. The CDR3, as DNA: TGTGCCAGCAGTTGGACAGATAGCACAGATACGCAGTATTTT. Translation gives CASSWTDSTDTQYF.